The clone carrying this T cell receptor (beta chain) turned up a few times. Its antigen is unidentified. This CDR3 region has 14 residues. Germline lookup yields CDR1 MNHEY and CDR2 SVGAGI. Germline trimming cut 5 bases from V and 3 bases from J; bases unmatched to any gene: 6. This entry belongs to a study of persistence of HIV-infected CD4 T cells. Study in general: Donors were ART-treated; their CMV- and Gag-responding CD4+ T cells were isolated. Donors had been on suppressive ART for a median of roughly eight years.

Points from the study as a whole: Degenerate expanded CDR3beta sequences were enriched among CMV- and Gag-responding cells. TCR oligoclonality correlated with proviral oligoclonality in the same sorted populations.

Lysates of CMV-infected fibroblasts at 9 to 10 ug/mL stimulated these cells. Sorted nonresponding memory CD4+ T cells were CD40L-negative, CD69-negative, CD45RO-high. Sequencing used immunoSEQ version 4 in survey mode. Sequencing used immunoSEQ multiplex PCR; TCRdb keeps in-frame clones, though not all of them. The data contain some 48,000 clones, about four fifths of them singletons. The sequence derives from an adult man with HIV who was CMV-seropositive. V gene TRBV6-5 combines with J gene TRBJ1-1; the match to TRBD1 covers 7 bases. Material: CD4+ T cells sorted from PBMCs after approximately 18-hour stimulation, obtained from a patient who received antiretroviral therapy. The CDR3 protein is CASSRGQEHTEAFF. The CDR3, as DNA: TGTGCCAGCAGTCGCGGACAGGAACACACTGAAGCTTTCTTT.